This T cell receptor beta chain comes out of a study of T-cell reconstitution after alpha-beta-depleted transplantation in children. Preparation of the TCRbeta library was carried out with unique molecular identifiers. TCRdb redid the calling of the PCR reads with MiXCR, one entry per CDR3 protein. The table includes 600,000 to 700,000 distinct CDR3 sequences, around 13% detected once. This clonotype was counted at least ten times. The CDR3 totals 15 residues. The V gene lost 2 bases and the J gene lost 3 bases, with 11 bases spanning the gap. Germline values: CDR1 SGHDT, CDR2 YYEEEE. The chain is built from TRBV5-6 and TRBJ2-2; no clear D. The sequence was obtained from a girl aged 2-15 years with congenital amegakaryocytic thrombocytopenia, due to receive a stem cell transplant. The sample was PBMCs, taken before TCRalphabeta/CD19-depleted stem cell transplant. CDR3 sequence: CASSLIRTHTGELFF. The CDR3 nucleotides are TGTGCCAGCAGCTTAATCAGGACCCACACCGGGGAGCTGTTTTTT. Filled out from reference TRBV5-6 and TRBJ2-2, the complete variable domain reads DAGVTQSPTHLIKTRGQQVTLRCSPKSGHDTVSWYQQALGQGPQFIFQYYEEEERQRGNFPDRFSGHQFPNYSSELNVNALLLGDSALYLCASSLIRTHTGELFFGEGSRLTVL.